Listed here is a single TCR beta chain. The antigen is unknown. These data come from a study of graft-versus-host responses after intestinal transplantation. The overall study: Multivisceral, liver-intestinal, or isolated intestinal transplants were performed in recipients. All recipients got anti-thymocyte globulin induction, then tacrolimus and steroids for around three years. Findings and limits, study-wide: Recipient marrow held GvH clones, some first seen in ileum or blood.

CDR1 and CDR2 (germline): MNHNS, SASEGT. The CDR3 has 14 amino acids. V was shortened by 8 bases and J by 7 bases, with 20 bases between the two germline ends. The protocol was immunoSEQ multiplex PCR, while the TCRdb copy is restricted to in-frame clones and leaves out a portion. The sample has more than 90,000 clones; approximately 92% are singletons. Specimen: unstimulated CD4+ T cells sorted from spleen or lymph node cells, collected before transplant. The chain combines TRBV6-1 with TRBJ1-1; D is unclear. The sequence derives from a human donor who was the organ donor for an intestinal transplant. The DNA for the CDR3 is TGTGCCAGCTTGGCATCTATCTCAGGCAGTGAAGCTTTCTTT. Amino acids: CASLASISGSEAFF.